The 23 T cell receptor beta chains in this list originate from one sample, sequenced in a study of cytomegalovirus exposure and HLA in healthy donors. The PCR made use of 60 Vbeta and 13 Jbeta primers. TCRdb's copy holds only in-frame clones and misses some; the assay was immunoSEQ multiplex PCR. The sample yields under 120,000 clones, around 80% seen once. Sequenced input: PBMCs. All receptors come from a woman aged 40-49 years in good health and CMV-seronegative.

In its sample, this clone was seen a few times. CDR3 amino acids: CASSGTGANNEQFF. For the CDR3, the DNA is TGTGCCAGCAGCGGGACAGGGGCAAACAATGAGCAGTTCTTC. The chain couples TRBV7-2 to TRBJ2-1, with 10 bases lining up with TRBD1. Germline CDR1 reads SGHTA; CDR2 reads FQGNSA. V lost 5 bases, J lost 5 bases, and 3 bases stayed unmatched. The CDR3 extends over 14 amino acids.

The rearrangement joins TRBV5-4 to TRBJ1-2, with D maybe TRBD1 (6 bases). Trimming stripped 7 bases from V and 5 bases from J, with 18 bases between. This CDR3 is 14 amino acids long. Germline V gene sequence: CDR1 SGHNT, CDR2 YYREEE (reference sequence). CDR3 protein: CASSPSPGAYGYTF. For the CDR3, the DNA is TGTGCCAGCTCCCCAAGTCCAGGGGCTTATGGCTACACCTTC.

This rearrangement joins TRBV10-3 to TRBJ2-5; TRBD1 agrees at 10 bases. The V gene's germline CDR1 is ENHRY and CDR2 SYGVKD. J was trimmed by 7 bases and V by 9 bases; bases with no gene match: 8. The CDR3 has 13 amino acids. The DNA for the CDR3 is TGTGCCATTGGGACAGGGGAACTCGGGACCCAGTACTTC. This sequence encodes CAIGTGELGTQYF.

Details on this clone: Germline and junction disagree at one end, which may indicate a read error. The V gene is TRBV6-5, the J gene TRBJ2-7; unclear D gene. This CDR3 has 10 amino acids. Germline values: CDR1 MNHEY, CDR2 SVGAGI. The chain's CDR3 is CASSYYEQYF. The CDR3 coding sequence is TGTGCCAGCAGCTACTACGAGCAGTACTTC.

V and J are TRBV21-1 and TRBJ1-6; the table gives TRBD1 as D, unverified against the DNA. TRBV21-1 is described as a pseudogene. CDR3 length equals 12 residues. As DNA, the CDR3 is TGTGCCAAGGAAGGGGGCAATTCACCCCTCCACTTT. It is translated as CAKEGGNSPLHF.

V usage is TRBV6-5 and J usage is TRBJ2-7; 7 bases are shared with TRBD1. Germline CDR1 and CDR2: MNHEY and SVGAGI. The CDR3 spans 14 residues. V lost 3 bases to trimming and J lost 2 bases; unmatched junction nucleotides: 4. The CDR3 DNA follows: TGTGCCAGCAGTTATGGACAGGATCCCTACGAGCAGTACTTC. Translation gives CASSYGQDPYEQYF.

This clone was recorded once. The chain joins TRBV7-8 to TRBJ2-7; tentatively, D is TRBD1 (6 bases). The V gene lost 5 bases and the J gene lost 1 base, with 12 bases spanning the gap. From germline, CDR1 is SGHVS and CDR2 FQNEAQ. The CDR3 is 14 amino acids. Here the CDR3 DNA reads TGTGCCAGCAGCCCGACAGGTCCATCCTACGAGCAGTACTTC. This encodes CASSPTGPSYEQYF.

The V call is TRBV6-1, the J call TRBJ2-7; 9 positions agree with TRBD1. Germline V gene data show CDR1 as MNHNS and CDR2 as SASEGT. V shed 6 bases and J 6 bases; nucleotides not matched to a gene: 9. The CDR3 is 14 amino acids. CDR3 nucleotide sequence: TGTGCCAGCAGCCTACAGGGGGCTAGGGGCGAGCAGTACTTC. It codes for CASSLQGARGEQYF.

The chain has TRBV18 and TRBJ2-7; D call uncertain. Germline V gene sequence: CDR1 KGHSH, CDR2 LQKENI. The CDR3 totals 13 residues. V dropped 3 bases and J dropped 0 bases, with 6 bases sitting between them. CDR3 loop: CASSPSSSYEQYF. CDR3 coding DNA: TGTGCCAGCTCACCCTCGAGCTCCTACGAGCAGTACTTC.

The chain is built from TRBV29-1 and TRBJ1-6, with D possibly matching TRBD1 (6 bases). This CDR3 has 13 amino acids. Germline lookup yields CDR1 SQVTM and CDR2 ANQGSEA. V was clipped by 4 bases and J by 5 bases, with 9 bases between them. CDR3 region: CSVAAGDNSPLHF. The CDR3 DNA is TGCAGCGTTGCGGCAGGGGATAATTCACCCCTCCACTTT.

This chain connects TRBV5-1 to TRBJ2-1, with 15 bases aligning to TRBD2. This CDR3 is built from 17 residues. J gave up 4 bases and V 2 bases, and 4 bases lay outside the gene matches. Germline CDR1 SGHRS, CDR2 YFSETQ. CDR3 DNA: TGCGCCAGCAGCTTCACCGGGACTAGCGGGGGGTACAATGAGCAGTTCTTC. It translates to CASSFTGTSGGYNEQFF.

V and J are TRBV7-9 and TRBJ2-7; 8 bases fit TRBD1. V gave up 5 bases and J gave up 7 bases; unmatched junction bases: 10. Germline V CDR1 and CDR2: SEHNR, FQNEAQ (reference sequence). The CDR3 has 14 residues. This CDR3 is CASSPGTGVREQYF. In DNA, the CDR3 is TGTGCCAGCAGCCCCGGGACAGGCGTGAGGGAGCAGTACTTC.

This chain uses TRBV2 with TRBJ1-2; 9 bases align to TRBD1. The junction had 2 bases not matched to a gene; V was cut back by 8 bases and J by 4 bases. This CDR3 is 12 amino acids long. The V gene's germline CDR1 is SNHLY and CDR2 FYNNEI. CDR3 residues: CASDRGVYGYTF. CDR3 sequence (DNA): TGTGCCAGCGACAGGGGGGTCTATGGCTACACCTTC.

This chain joins TRBV4-2 and TRBJ1-2; unclear D gene. Trimming took 2 bases from V and 6 from J, leaving 13 bases between them. The CDR3 is made up of 14 amino acids. Germline CDR1 LGHNA, CDR2 YNFKEQ. DNA of the CDR3: TGTGCCAGCAGCCAAATCAGTCCCGCTGATGGCTACACCTTC. Protein product: CASSQISPADGYTF.

This chain uses TRBV5-4 with TRBJ2-4, with TRBD1 matching 7 bases. The CDR3 sequence is 14 residues long. V was clipped by 0 bases and J by 8 bases; unmatched bases: 5. In germline, CDR1 is SGHNT, CDR2 YYREEE (reference sequence). CDR3 sequence reads: CASSLGDRVDIQYF. Here the CDR3 DNA reads TGTGCCAGCAGCTTGGGTGACAGGGTGGACATTCAGTACTTC.

The CDR3 reads CASGVAGSYEQYF. CDR3 in DNA: TGTGCTAGTGGAGTAGCGGGCTCATACGAGCAGTACTTC. The chain has TRBV12-5 and TRBJ2-7; 7 nucleotides agree with TRBD2. V dropped 6 bases and J dropped 4; count of bases not matched to a gene: 6. The V gene's germline CDR1 is LGHNT and CDR2 FRNRAP. This CDR3 spans 13 amino acids.

This clone appeared a single time. CDR3: CASSDGVAGSYEQYF. The CDR3 DNA reads TGTGCCAGCAGTGATGGGGTAGCGGGGAGCTACGAGCAGTACTTC. This rearrangement joins TRBV6-1 to TRBJ2-7, with 8 bases identical to TRBD2. The CDR3 length is 15 residues. Losses at the gene ends were 3 bases for V and 3 bases for J; bases not matched to a gene: 7. Germline V gives CDR1 MNHNS, CDR2 SASEGT.

This chain uses TRBV11-2 with TRBJ2-7; 9 nucleotides match TRBD2. The trim removed 5 bases at V and 7 bases at J, leaving 12 bases unmatched. This CDR3 has 15 amino acids. The germline CDR1 and CDR2 sequences are SGHAT and FQNNGV. The CDR3 sequence: CASSLLAVAGGEQYF. CDR3 sequence (DNA): TGTGCCAGCAGCCTACTAGCGGTCGCGGGAGGGGAGCAGTACTTC.

The chain links TRBV19 to TRBJ2-5; 10 nucleotides match TRBD1. CDR3 length: 15 amino acids. V trimming: 7 bases; J trimming: 1 base; junction bases outside the gene matches: 6. Germline CDR1 is LNHDA and CDR2 is SQIVND (reference sequence). The chain's CDR3 is CASKKGTGVQETQYF. The CDR3 DNA reads TGTGCCAGTAAAAAAGGGACAGGGGTCCAAGAGACCCAGTACTTC.

The genes are TRBV5-4 and TRBJ1-1; the D gene is possibly TRBD1 (6 bases). The V end lost 4 bases, the J end lost 4 bases, and 14 bases lay between the germline ends. This CDR3 is 14 amino acids long. Germline lookup yields CDR1 SGHNT and CDR2 YYREEE (reference sequence). In DNA, the CDR3 is TGTGCCAGCAGCAACCGGGACATGATCACTGAAGCTTTCTTT. Residues: CASSNRDMITEAFF.

V and J are TRBV14 and TRBJ2-1; 11 positions agree with TRBD2. The CDR3 runs 16 residues. The germline gives CDR1 SGHDN, CDR2 FVKESK. V dropped 4 bases and J dropped 8; count of bases not matched to a gene: 10. This CDR3 is CASSPLAGGPFYEQFF. The CDR3 DNA reads as TGTGCCAGCAGCCCTTTAGCGGGAGGGCCCTTCTATGAGCAGTTCTTC. Variable domain in full (rest from reference TRBV14 and TRBJ2-1): EAGVTQFPSHSVIEKGQTVTLRCDPISGHDNLYWYRRVMGKEIKFLLHFVKESKQDESGMPNNRFLAERTGGTYSTLKVQPAELEDSGVYFCASSPLAGGPFYEQFFGPGTRLTVL.

The gene calls are TRBV4-3 and TRBJ2-5; 11 positions match TRBD2. The V segment lost 4 bases and the J segment 3 bases; nucleotides outside the gene matches: 4. CDR3 length: 15 residues. CDR1 LGHNA and CDR2 YSLEER come from the germline V gene. Here the CDR3 reads CASSRELAGEETQYF. CDR3 sequence (DNA): TGCGCCAGCAGCCGGGAACTAGCGGGGGAAGAGACCCAGTACTTC.

The chain has TRBV28 and TRBJ1-3; 7 bases agree with TRBD1. This CDR3 contains 13 residues. In germline, CDR1 is MDHEN, CDR2 SYDVKM. V lost 8 bases to trimming and J lost 4 bases; unmatched junction nucleotides: 5. This chain's CDR3 is CASSTGVGNTIYF. For the CDR3, the DNA is TGTGCCAGCTCCACAGGGGTCGGAAACACCATATATTTT.